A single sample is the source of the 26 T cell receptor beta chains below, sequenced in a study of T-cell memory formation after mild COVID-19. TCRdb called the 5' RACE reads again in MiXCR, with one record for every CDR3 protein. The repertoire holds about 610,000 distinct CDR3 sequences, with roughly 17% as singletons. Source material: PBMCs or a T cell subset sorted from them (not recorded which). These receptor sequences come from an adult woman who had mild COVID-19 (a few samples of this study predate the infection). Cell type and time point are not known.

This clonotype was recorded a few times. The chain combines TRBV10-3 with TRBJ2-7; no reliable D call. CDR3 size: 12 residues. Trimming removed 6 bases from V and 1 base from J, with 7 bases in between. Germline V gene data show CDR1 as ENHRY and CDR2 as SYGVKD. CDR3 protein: CAIRVASYEQYF. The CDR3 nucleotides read TGTGCCATCAGGGTCGCTTCCTACGAGCAGTACTTC.

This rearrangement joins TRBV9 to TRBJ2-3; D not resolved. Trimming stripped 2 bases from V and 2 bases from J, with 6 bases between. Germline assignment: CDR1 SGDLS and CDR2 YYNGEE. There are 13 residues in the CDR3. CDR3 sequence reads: CASSVSPTDTQYF. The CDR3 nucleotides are TGTGCCAGCAGCGTTTCCCCCACAGATACGCAGTATTTT.

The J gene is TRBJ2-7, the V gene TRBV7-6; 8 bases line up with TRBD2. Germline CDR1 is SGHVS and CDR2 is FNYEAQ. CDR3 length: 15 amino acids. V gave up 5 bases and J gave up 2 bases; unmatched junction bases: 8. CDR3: CASSHGAGDPYEQYF. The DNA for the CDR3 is TGTGCCAGCAGCCACGGAGCGGGGGATCCCTACGAGCAGTACTTC.

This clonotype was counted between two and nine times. CDR3: CASRRLAGSTDTQYF. The CDR3 bases are TGTGCCAGTAGAAGGCTAGCGGGGTCCACAGATACGCAGTATTTT. The chain is built from TRBV19 and TRBJ2-3; 9 nucleotides align to TRBD2. V lost 6 bases to trimming and J lost 2 bases; unmatched junction nucleotides: 6. Germline CDR1 LNHDA, CDR2 SQIVND (reference sequence). The CDR3 sequence is 15 residues long.

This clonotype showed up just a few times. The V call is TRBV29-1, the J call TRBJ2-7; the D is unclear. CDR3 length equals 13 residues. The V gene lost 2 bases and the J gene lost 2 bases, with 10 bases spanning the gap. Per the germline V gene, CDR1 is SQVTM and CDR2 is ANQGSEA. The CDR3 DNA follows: TGCAGCGTTGAACTCCAGGAGACCTACGAGCAGTACTTC. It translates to CSVELQETYEQYF.

CDR3: CSARLAGGMNTDTQYF. CDR3 nucleotides: TGCAGTGCTAGACTAGCGGGGGGGATGAACACAGATACGCAGTATTTT. The chain carries TRBV20-1 and TRBJ2-3; TRBD2 agrees at 12 bases. V shed 2 bases and J 2 bases; nucleotides not matched to a gene: 5. The CDR3 contains 16 residues. Germline V CDR1 and CDR2: DFQATT, SNEGSKA (reference sequence).

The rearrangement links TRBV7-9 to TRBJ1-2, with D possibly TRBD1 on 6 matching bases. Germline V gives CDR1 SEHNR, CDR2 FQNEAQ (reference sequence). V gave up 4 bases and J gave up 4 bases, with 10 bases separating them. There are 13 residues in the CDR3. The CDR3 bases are TGTGCCAGCAGCTCCAGACAGGCCTATGGCTACACCTTC. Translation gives CASSSRQAYGYTF.

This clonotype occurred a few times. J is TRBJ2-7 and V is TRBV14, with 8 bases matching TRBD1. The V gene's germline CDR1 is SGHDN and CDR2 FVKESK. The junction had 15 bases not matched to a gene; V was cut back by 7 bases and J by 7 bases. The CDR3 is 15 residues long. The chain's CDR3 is CASMIKDRVQKEQYF. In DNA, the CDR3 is TGTGCCAGCATGATTAAGGACAGGGTTCAGAAAGAGCAGTACTTC.

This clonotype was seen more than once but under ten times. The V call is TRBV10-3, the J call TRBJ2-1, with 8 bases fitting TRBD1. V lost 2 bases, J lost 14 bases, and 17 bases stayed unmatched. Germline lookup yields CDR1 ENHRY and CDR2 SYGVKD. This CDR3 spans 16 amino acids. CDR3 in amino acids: CAISESVQGAPIGKFF. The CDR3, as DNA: TGTGCCATCAGTGAGAGCGTCCAGGGGGCTCCTATCGGGAAGTTCTTC.

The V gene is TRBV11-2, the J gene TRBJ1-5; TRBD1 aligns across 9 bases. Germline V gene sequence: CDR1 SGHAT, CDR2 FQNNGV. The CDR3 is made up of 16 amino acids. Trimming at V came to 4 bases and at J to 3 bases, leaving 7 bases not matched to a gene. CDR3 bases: TGTGCCAGCAGCTCGGACAGGGGTATTTCCAATCAGCCCCAGCATTTT. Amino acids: CASSSDRGISNQPQHF.

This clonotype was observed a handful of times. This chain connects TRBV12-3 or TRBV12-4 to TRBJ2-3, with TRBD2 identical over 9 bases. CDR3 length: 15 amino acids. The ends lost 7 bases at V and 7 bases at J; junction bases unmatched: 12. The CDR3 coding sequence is TGTGCCAGCAACGACGAGGCGGGAGGGCCATATACGCAGTATTTT. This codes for CASNDEAGGPYTQYF.

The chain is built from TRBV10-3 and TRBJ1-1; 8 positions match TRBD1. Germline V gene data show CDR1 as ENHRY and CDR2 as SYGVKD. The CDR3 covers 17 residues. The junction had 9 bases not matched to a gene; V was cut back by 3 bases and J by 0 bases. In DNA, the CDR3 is TGTGCCATCAGTGATGGGACAGGTAGACTTATGAACACTGAAGCTTTCTTT. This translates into CAISDGTGRLMNTEAFF.

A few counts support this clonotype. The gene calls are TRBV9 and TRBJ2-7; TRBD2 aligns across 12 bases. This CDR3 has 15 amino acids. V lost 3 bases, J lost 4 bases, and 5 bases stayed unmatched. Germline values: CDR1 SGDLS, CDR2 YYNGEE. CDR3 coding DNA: TGTGCCAGCAGCGCGTCCGGGACTAGCGGGTACGAGCAGTACTTC. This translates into CASSASGTSGYEQYF.

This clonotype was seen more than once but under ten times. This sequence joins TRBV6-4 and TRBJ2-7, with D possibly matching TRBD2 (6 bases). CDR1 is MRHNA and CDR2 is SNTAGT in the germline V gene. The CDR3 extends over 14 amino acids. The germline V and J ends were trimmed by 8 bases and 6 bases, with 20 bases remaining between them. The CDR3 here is CASQWGRRGTEQYF. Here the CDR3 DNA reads TGTGCCAGCCAGTGGGGGAGACGCGGGACCGAGCAGTACTTC.

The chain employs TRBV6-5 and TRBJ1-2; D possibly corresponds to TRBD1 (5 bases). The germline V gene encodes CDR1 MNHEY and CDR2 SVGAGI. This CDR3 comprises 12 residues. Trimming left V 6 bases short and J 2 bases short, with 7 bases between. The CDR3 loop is CASRGTNYGYTF. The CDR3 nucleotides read TGTGCCAGCAGGGGGACCAACTATGGCTACACCTTC.

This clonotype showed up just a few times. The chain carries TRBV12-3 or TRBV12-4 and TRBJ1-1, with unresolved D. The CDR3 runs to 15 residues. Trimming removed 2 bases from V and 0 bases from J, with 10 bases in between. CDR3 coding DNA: TGTGCCAGCAGTTTACGGGGTTTGATGAACACTGAAGCTTTCTTT. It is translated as CASSLRGLMNTEAFF.

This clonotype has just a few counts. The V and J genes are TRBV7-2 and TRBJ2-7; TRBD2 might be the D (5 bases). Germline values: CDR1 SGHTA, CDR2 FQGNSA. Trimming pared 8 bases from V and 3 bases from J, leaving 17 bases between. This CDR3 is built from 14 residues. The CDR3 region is CASVPTSGFYEQYF. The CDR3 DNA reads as TGTGCCAGCGTGCCTACTAGTGGATTCTACGAGCAGTACTTC. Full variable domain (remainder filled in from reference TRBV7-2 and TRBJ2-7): GAGVSQSPSNKVTEKGKDVELRCDPISGHTALYWYRQSLGQGLEFLIYFQGNSAPDKSGLPSDRFSAERTGGSVSTLTIQRTQQEDSAVYLCASVPTSGFYEQYFGPGTRLTVT.

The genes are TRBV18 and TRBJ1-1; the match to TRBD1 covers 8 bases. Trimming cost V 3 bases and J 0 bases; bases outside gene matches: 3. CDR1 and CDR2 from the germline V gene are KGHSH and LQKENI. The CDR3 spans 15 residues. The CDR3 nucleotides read TGTGCCAGCTCACCCCAGACAGGGGTGAACACTGAAGCTTTCTTT. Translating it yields CASSPQTGVNTEAFF.

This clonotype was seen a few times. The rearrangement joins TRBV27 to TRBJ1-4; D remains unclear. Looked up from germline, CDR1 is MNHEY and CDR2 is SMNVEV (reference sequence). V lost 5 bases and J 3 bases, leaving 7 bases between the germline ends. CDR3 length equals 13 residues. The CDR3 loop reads CASSAAANEKLFF. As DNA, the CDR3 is TGTGCCAGCAGTGCAGCGGCTAATGAAAAACTGTTTTTT.

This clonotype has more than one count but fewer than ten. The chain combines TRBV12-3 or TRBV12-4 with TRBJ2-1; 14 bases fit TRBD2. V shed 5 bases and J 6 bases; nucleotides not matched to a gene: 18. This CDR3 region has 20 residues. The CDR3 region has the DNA TGTGCCAGCAGTCCTCCAGGGGGGACTAGCGGGAGACCTCTCTTCAATGAGCAGTTCTTC. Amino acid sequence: CASSPPGGTSGRPLFNEQFF.

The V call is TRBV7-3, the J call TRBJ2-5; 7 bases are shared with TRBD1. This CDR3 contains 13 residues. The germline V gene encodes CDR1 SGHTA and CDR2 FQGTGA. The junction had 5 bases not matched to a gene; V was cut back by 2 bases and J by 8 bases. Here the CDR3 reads CASSLGDSETQYF. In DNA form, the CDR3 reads TGTGCCAGCAGCTTAGGGGACAGTGAAACCCAGTACTTC.

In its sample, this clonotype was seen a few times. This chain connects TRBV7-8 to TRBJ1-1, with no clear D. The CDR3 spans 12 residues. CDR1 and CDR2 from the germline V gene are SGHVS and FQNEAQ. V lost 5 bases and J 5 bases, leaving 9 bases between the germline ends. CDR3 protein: CASSPWLTEAFF. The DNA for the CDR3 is TGTGCCAGCAGCCCCTGGTTGACTGAAGCTTTCTTT.

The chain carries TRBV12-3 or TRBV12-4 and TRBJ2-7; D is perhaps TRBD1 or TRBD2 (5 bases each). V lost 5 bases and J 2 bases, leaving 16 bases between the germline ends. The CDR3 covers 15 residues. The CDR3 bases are TGTGCCAGCAGTGACTGGGGGACGGACCCCTACGAGCAGTACTTC. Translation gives CASSDWGTDPYEQYF.

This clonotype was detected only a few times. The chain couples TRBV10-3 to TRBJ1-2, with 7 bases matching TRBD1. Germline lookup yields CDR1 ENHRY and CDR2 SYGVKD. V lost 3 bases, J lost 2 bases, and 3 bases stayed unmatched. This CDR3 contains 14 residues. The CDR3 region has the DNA TGTGCCATCAGTGATCGGACAGGCAACTATGGCTACACCTTC. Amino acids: CAISDRTGNYGYTF.

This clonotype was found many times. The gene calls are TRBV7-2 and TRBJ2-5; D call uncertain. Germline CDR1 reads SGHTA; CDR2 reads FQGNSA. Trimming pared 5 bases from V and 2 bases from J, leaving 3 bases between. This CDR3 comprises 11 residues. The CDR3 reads CASSKQETQYF. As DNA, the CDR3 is TGTGCCAGCAGCAAACAAGAGACCCAGTACTTC.

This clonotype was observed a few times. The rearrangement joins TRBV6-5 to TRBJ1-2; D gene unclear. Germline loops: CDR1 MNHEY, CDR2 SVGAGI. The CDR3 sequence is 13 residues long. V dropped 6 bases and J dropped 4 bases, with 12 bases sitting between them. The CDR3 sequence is CASSYSNSYGYTF. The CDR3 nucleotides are TGTGCCAGCAGCTATTCGAATAGCTATGGCTACACCTTC.